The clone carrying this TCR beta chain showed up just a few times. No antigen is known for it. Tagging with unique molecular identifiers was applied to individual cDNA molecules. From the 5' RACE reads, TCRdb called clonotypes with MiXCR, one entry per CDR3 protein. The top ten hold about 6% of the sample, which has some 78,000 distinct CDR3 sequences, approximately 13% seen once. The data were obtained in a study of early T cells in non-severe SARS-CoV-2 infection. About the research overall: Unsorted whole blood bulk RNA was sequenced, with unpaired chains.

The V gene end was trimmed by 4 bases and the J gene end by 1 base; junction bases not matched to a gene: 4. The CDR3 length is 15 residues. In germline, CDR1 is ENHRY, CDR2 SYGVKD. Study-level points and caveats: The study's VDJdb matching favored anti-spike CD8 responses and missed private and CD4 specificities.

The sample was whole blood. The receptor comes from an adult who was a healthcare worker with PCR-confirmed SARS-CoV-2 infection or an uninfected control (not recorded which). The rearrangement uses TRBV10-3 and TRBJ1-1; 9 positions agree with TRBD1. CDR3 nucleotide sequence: TGTGCCATCAGTGGCACGGGACAGGGGAACACTGAAGCTTTCTTT. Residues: CAISGTGQGNTEAFF.